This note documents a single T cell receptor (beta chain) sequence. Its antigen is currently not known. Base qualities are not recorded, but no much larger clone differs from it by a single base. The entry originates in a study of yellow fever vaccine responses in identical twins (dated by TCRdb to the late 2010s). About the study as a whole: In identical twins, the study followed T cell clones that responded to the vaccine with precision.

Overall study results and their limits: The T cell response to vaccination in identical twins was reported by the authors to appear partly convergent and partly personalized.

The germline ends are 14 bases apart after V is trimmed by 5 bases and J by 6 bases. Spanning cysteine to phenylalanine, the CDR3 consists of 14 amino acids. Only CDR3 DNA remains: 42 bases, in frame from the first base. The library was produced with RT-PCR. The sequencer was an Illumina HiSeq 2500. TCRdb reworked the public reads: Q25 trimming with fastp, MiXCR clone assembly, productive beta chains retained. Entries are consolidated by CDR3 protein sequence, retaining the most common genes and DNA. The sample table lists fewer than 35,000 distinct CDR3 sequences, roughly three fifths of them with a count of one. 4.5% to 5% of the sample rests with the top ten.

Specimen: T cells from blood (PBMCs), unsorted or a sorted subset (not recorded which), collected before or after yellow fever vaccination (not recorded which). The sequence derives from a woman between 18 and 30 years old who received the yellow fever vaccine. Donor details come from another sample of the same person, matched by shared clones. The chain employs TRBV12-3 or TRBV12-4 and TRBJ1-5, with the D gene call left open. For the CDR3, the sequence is CASSRGGIGQPQHF. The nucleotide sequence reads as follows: TGTGCCAGCAGTCGGGGTGGCATCGGTCAGCCCCAGCATTTT.